The 14 T cell receptor beta chains reported below all come from one sample, sequenced in a study of blood T cell repertoires in COVID-19 (dated by TCRdb to 2020 to 2022). The library was built by means of the immunoSEQ multiplex PCR assay. TCRdb carries this immuneACCESS record with in-frame sequences only. Its versions omit some clonotypes, under half of them owing to an unresolved V gene in the studies checked, with the rest unexplained. The sample data list fewer than 300,000 clones, and roughly 85% of these were observed just once. The ten largest clonotypes hold around 5.5% of the sample. The sequenced material came from peripheral blood. The receptor set was obtained from a man aged 50 to 60 with active or convalescent COVID-19.

The chain carries TRBV6-5 and TRBJ1-1, with D possibly TRBD1 on 6 matching bases. V lost 8 bases and J 4 bases, leaving 20 bases between the germline ends. Germline CDR1 and CDR2: MNHEY and SVGAGI. The CDR3 totals 15 residues. The CDR3 DNA follows: TGTGCCAGCTTTAGACAGGTGAGGGGGAGCACTGAAGCTTTCTTT. Its translation: CASFRQVRGSTEAFF.

The rearrangement uses TRBV6-5 and TRBJ2-3; D is ambiguous. From germline, CDR1 is MNHEY and CDR2 SVGAGI. Between the trimmed V and J ends, which lost 8 bases and 2 bases, there was a span of 8 bases. This CDR3 spans 12 amino acids. The CDR3 nucleotides read TGTGCCAGCGCGGAGCTCACAGATACGCAGTATTTT. Its translation is CASAELTDTQYF.

This clone showed up just a few times. V is TRBV3-1 (or the pseudogene TRBV3-2) and J is TRBJ1-3, with a possible D match to TRBD1 (6 bases). This CDR3 is 15 amino acids long. Trimming left V 1 base short and J 3 bases short, with 10 bases between. Germline V lookup: CDR1 LGHDT, CDR2 YNNKEL (reference sequence). CDR3: CASSQGQEFGNTIYF. In DNA form, the CDR3 reads TGTGCCAGCAGCCAAGGACAGGAATTTGGAAACACCATATATTTT.

The chain recombines TRBV28 with TRBJ1-5; D is ambiguous. In germline, CDR1 is MDHEN, CDR2 SYDVKM. Trimming pared 5 bases from V and 5 bases from J, leaving 4 bases between. This CDR3 has 11 amino acids. CDR3 residues: CASSPDQPQHF. The CDR3 DNA is TGTGCCAGCAGTCCCGATCAGCCCCAGCATTTT.

The chain has TRBV7-3 and TRBJ1-2; 9 bases align to TRBD1. The germline V gene has CDR1 SGHTA and CDR2 FQGTGA. The trim removed 5 bases at V and 8 bases at J, leaving 6 bases unmatched. This CDR3 comprises 13 residues. The CDR3 sequence: CASSPRTGEGYTF. The CDR3 DNA is TGTGCCAGCAGCCCCCGGACAGGGGAAGGCTACACCTTC.

This sequence joins TRBV6-5 and TRBJ2-5; possibly TRBD2 for D (6 bases). Germline assignment: CDR1 MNHEY and CDR2 SVGAGI. The V end lost 8 bases, the J end lost 2 bases, and 15 bases lay between the germline ends. The CDR3 runs to 14 residues. The CDR3 spells CASSARAGQETQYF. The DNA for the CDR3 is TGTGCCAGCTCCGCACGGGCGGGACAAGAGACCCAGTACTTC.

This sequence joins TRBV2 and TRBJ2-3; 7 nucleotides align to TRBD2. The V segment lost 8 bases and the J segment 8 bases; nucleotides outside the gene matches: 1. The CDR3 length is 10 residues. The germline gives CDR1 SNHLY, CDR2 FYNNEI. The CDR3 DNA reads TGTGCCAGCGGGGAGGGTACGCAGTATTTT. Protein sequence: CASGEGTQYF.

The CDR3 protein is CASSIGQGAPTEAFF. The CDR3 coding sequence is TGTGCCAGTAGTATTGGACAGGGGGCGCCCACTGAAGCTTTCTTT. The chain couples TRBV19 to TRBJ1-1; 11 bases map to TRBD1. J gave up 4 bases and V 3 bases, and 4 bases lay outside the gene matches. Germline assignment: CDR1 LNHDA and CDR2 SQIVND (reference sequence). This CDR3 is built from 15 residues.

The J gene is TRBJ2-7, the V gene TRBV6-2 or TRBV6-3; 8 bases match TRBD1. V was clipped by 2 bases and J by 2 bases; unmatched bases: 2. This CDR3 is 14 amino acids long. The germline V gene encodes CDR1 MNHEY and CDR2 SVGEGT. The DNA of the CDR3 is TGTGCCAGCAGTTACGGGACAGGCCCCTACGAGCAGTACTTC. Translation: CASSYGTGPYEQYF.

The rearrangement links TRBV27 to TRBJ2-1; perhaps TRBD2 as D (5 bases). Looked up from germline, CDR1 is MNHEY and CDR2 is SMNVEV (reference sequence). The CDR3 has 11 amino acids. Trimming stripped 10 bases from V and 6 bases from J, with 10 bases between. CDR3 DNA: TGTGCCACCATGGGAGCCAATGAGCAGTTCTTC. Its protein is CATMGANEQFF.

The chain carries TRBV5-1 and TRBJ1-3; D call uncertain. The CDR3 is 13 amino acids. V lost 4 bases to trimming and J lost 7 bases, with 12 bases between them. Germline V gene lookup returns CDR1 SGHRS and CDR2 YFSETQ. In DNA form, the CDR3 reads TGCGCCAGCAGCGGACCAAGAGGGAACACCATATATTTT. Its translation: CASSGPRGNTIYF.

This chain joins TRBV19 and TRBJ1-3; 7 bases are shared with TRBD1. This CDR3 is built from 14 residues. The germline gives CDR1 LNHDA, CDR2 SQIVND (reference sequence). V shed 3 bases, J shed 9 bases, and the junction held 8 bases outside the gene matches. The CDR3 bases are TGTGCCAGTAGTATTCAGGGGCCAGGGGGCACCATATATTTT. It yields the protein CASSIQGPGGTIYF.

The genes are TRBV15 and TRBJ1-5; 9 nucleotides align to TRBD1. Trimming removed 3 bases from V and 6 bases from J; junction bases left unmatched: 6. Germline V CDR1 and CDR2: LNHNV, YYDKDF (reference sequence). The CDR3 covers 15 residues. This chain's CDR3 is CATSSTGGAFQPQHF. The CDR3 nucleotides are TGTGCCACCAGCAGCACAGGGGGCGCTTTTCAGCCCCAGCATTTT.

The rearrangement links TRBV7-9 to TRBJ1-5; D not resolved. With 2 bases removed from V and 7 bases from J, the gap between germline ends came to 6 bases. Germline CDR1 SEHNR, CDR2 FQNEAQ (reference sequence). This CDR3 region has 12 residues. In DNA form, the CDR3 reads TGTGCCAGCAGCTTACAGTCCCAGCCCCAGCATTTT. Amino acid sequence: CASSLQSQPQHF.